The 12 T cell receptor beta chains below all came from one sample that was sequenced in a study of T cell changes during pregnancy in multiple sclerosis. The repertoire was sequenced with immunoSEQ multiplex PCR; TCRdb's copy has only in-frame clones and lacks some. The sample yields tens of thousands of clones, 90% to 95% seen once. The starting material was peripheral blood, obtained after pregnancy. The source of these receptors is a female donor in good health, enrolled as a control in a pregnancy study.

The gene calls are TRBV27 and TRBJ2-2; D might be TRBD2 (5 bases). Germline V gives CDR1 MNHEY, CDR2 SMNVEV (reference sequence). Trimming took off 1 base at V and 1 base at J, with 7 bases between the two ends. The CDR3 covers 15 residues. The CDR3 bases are TGTGCCAGCAGTTTATTTAGCGAGAACACCGGGGAGCTGTTTTTT. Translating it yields CASSLFSENTGELFF.

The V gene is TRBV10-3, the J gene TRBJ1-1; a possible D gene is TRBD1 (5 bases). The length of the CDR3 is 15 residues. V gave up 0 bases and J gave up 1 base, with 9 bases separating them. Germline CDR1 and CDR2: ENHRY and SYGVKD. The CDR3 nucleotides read TGTGCCATCAGTGAGTCGGCACAGGAGAACACTGAAGCTTTCTTT. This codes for CAISESAQENTEAFF.

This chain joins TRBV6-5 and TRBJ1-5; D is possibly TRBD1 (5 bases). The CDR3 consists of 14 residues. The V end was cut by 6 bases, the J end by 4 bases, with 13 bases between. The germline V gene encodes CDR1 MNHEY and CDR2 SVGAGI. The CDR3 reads CASRRRGSNQPQHF. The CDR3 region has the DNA TGTGCCAGCAGGAGGAGGGGTAGTAATCAGCCCCAGCATTTT.

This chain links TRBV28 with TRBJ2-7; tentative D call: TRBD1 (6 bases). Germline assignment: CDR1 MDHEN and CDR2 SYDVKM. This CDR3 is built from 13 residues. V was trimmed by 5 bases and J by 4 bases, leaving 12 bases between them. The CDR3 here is CASSRQEPYEQYF. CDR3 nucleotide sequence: TGTGCCAGCAGTCGACAGGAACCTTACGAGCAGTACTTC.

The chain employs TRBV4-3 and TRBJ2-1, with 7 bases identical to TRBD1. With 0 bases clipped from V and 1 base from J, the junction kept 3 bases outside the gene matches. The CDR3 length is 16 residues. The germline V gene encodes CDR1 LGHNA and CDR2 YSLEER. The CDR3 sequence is CASSQEAGGSYNEQFF. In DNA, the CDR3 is TGCGCCAGCAGCCAAGAAGCAGGGGGATCCTACAATGAGCAGTTCTTC.

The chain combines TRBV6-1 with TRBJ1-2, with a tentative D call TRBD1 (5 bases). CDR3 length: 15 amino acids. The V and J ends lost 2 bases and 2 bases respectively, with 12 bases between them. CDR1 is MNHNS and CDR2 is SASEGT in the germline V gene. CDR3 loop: CASSERLDSNYGYTF. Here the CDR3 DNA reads TGTGCCAGCAGTGAAAGGCTCGACAGCAACTATGGCTACACCTTC.

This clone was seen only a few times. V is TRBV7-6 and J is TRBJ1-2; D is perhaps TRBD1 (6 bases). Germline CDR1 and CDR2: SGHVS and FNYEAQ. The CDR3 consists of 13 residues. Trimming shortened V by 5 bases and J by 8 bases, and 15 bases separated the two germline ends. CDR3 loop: CASSPKQGEGYTF. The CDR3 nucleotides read TGTGCCAGCAGCCCGAAACAGGGTGAGGGCTACACCTTC.

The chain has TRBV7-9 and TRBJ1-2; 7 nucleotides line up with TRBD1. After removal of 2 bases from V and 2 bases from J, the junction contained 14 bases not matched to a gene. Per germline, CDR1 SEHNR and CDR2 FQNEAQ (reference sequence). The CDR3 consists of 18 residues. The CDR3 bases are TGTGCCAGCAGCTTAATCATTCGACCGGGGACAGCCAACTATGGCTACACCTTC. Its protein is CASSLIIRPGTANYGYTF.

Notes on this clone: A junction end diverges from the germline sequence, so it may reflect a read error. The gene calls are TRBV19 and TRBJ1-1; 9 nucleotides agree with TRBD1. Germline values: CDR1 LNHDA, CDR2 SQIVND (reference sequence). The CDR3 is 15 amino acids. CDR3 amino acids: CTSREKQGANTEAFF. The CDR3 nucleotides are TGTACCAGTAGGGAGAAACAGGGGGCTAACACTGAAGCTTTCTTT. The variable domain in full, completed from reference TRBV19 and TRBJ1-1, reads DGGITQSPKYLFRKEGQNVTLSCEQNLNHDAMYWYRQDPGQGLRLIYYSQIVNDFQKGDIAEGYSVSREKKESFPLTVTSAQKNPTAFYLCTSREKQGANTEAFFGQGTRLTVV.

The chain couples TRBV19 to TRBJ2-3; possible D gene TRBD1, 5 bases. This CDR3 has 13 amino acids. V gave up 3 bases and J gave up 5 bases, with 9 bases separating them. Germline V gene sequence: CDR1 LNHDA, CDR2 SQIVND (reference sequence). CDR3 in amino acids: CASSMKGVDTQYF. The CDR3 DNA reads TGTGCCAGTAGTATGAAAGGGGTAGATACGCAGTATTTT.

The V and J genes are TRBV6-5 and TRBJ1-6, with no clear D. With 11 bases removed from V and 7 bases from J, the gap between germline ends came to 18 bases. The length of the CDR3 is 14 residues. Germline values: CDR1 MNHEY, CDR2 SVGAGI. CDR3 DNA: TGTGCCGGCTCCGGAGGAGTTCCGAATTCACCCCTCCACTTT. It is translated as CAGSGGVPNSPLHF.

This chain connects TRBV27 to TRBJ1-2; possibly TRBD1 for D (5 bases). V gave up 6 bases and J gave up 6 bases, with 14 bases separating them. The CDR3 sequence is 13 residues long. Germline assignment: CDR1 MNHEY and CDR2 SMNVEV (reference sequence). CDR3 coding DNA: TGTGCCAGCAGGGGAGGGGAGGTTCATGGCTACACCTTC. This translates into CASRGGEVHGYTF.